These 30 T cell receptor beta chains originate from one sample sequenced in a study of beta chain features in type 1 diabetes (dated by TCRdb to the late 2010s). These receptors lack a known antigen. The library was obtained by the immunoSEQ multiplex PCR assay. The entire isolated RNA was reverse transcribed using the High Capacity cDNA Reverse Transcription Kit, and thus expressed TCRB transcripts were sequenced. The source is immuneACCESS, and TCRdb retained only in-frame sequences with V and J called. Part of the clones is not carried over; for the studies checked, unresolved V genes explain less than half of this, and the remainder is unexplained. This sample gives 500,000 to 800,000 clones in total; roughly an eighth of them show up just once. The top ten clones comprise roughly 0.12% of the sample. General findings and caveats noted by the study authors: In all four CD4+ subsets, TCRB CDR3 length was moderately but significantly shorter in type 1 diabetes patients.

Sequencing was performed on naive CD4+ T cells from blood. According to the study, the label for this sample's cell subset or site signals: true naive CD4+ T cells. All receptors come from a man younger than 40 with type 1 diabetes.

This clone was seen a few times. This chain joins TRBV29-1 and TRBJ2-5; the D call may be TRBD1 or TRBD2 (5 bases each). CDR1 is SQVTM, CDR2 ANQGSEA, per germline. The CDR3 is 14 amino acids. V was clipped by 4 bases and J by 2 bases, with 14 bases between them. CDR3 sequence: CSVGDLPLQETQYF. The CDR3 DNA sequence: TGCAGCGTTGGGGACCTTCCGTTACAAGAGACCCAGTACTTC. Combining the CDR3 with reference TRBV29-1 and TRBJ2-5 gives the whole variable domain SAVISQKPSRDICQRGTSLTIQCQVDSQVTMMFWYRQQPGQSLTLIATANQGSEATYESGFVIDKFPISRPNLTFSTLTVSNMSPEDSSIYLCSVGDLPLQETQYFGPGTRLLVL.

The rearrangement links TRBV5-4 to TRBJ2-1; 7 nucleotides agree with TRBD1. The CDR3 loop spans 15 amino acids. Unmatched junction bases numbered 13, after V lost 4 bases and J lost 9 bases. The germline V gene has CDR1 SGHNT and CDR2 YYREEE (reference sequence). DNA for the CDR3: TGTGCCAGCAGCCCGCCCCGGGACAGAGAGCTTGAGCAGTTCTTC. Encoded protein: CASSPPRDRELEQFF.

This clone was seen a few times. The V gene is TRBV7-2, the J gene TRBJ2-7; 8 bases align to TRBD1. V trimming: 5 bases; J trimming: 2 bases; junction bases outside the gene matches: 8. Germline loops: CDR1 SGHTA, CDR2 FQGNSA. The CDR3 extends over 15 amino acids. The DNA of the CDR3 is TGTGCCAGCAGCCCCCACAGGACAGGGACCTACGAGCAGTACTTC. It is translated as CASSPHRTGTYEQYF. Variable domain in full (rest from reference TRBV7-2 and TRBJ2-7): GAGVSQSPSNKVTEKGKDVELRCDPISGHTALYWYRQSLGQGLEFLIYFQGNSAPDKSGLPSDRFSAERTGGSVSTLTIQRTQQEDSAVYLCASSPHRTGTYEQYFGPGTRLTVT.

A few counts support this clone. V and J are TRBV18 and TRBJ2-5, with 7 bases lining up with TRBD2. V dropped 1 base and J dropped 2; count of bases not matched to a gene: 7. The CDR3 is 16 amino acids. The germline V gene encodes CDR1 KGHSH and CDR2 LQKENI. CDR3 in DNA: TGTGCCAGCTCACCACTGTCCCGGGGGGATCAAGAGACCCAGTACTTC. It encodes CASSPLSRGDQETQYF.

The chain is built from TRBV7-9 and TRBJ2-1; 11 bases are shared with TRBD1. Germline V CDR1 and CDR2: SEHNR, FQNEAQ (reference sequence). With 0 bases clipped from V and 6 bases from J, the junction kept 1 base outside the gene matches. The CDR3 runs to 15 residues. Here the CDR3 DNA reads TGTGCCAGCAGCTTAGCTGGGACAGGGGGCAATGAGCAGTTCTTC. Translated, it gives CASSLAGTGGNEQFF.

This clone was picked up a small number of times. The chain combines TRBV11-2 with TRBJ2-2; D gene unclear. The germline gives CDR1 SGHAT, CDR2 FQNNGV. With 3 bases removed from V and 4 bases from J, the gap between germline ends came to 6 bases. The CDR3 length is 13 residues. The CDR3 DNA follows: TGTGCCAGCAGCTTGATTATCACCGGGGAGCTGTTTTTT. It translates to CASSLIITGELFF.

This chain links TRBV2 with TRBJ1-5; D gene unclear. V was clipped by 1 base and J by 7 bases, with 11 bases between them. The CDR3 extends over 14 amino acids. CDR1 and CDR2 from the germline V gene are SNHLY and FYNNEI. CDR3 in amino acids: CASSEVGEEQPQHF. For the CDR3, the DNA is TGTGCCAGCAGTGAAGTGGGAGAGGAGCAGCCCCAGCATTTT.

This clone was observed a handful of times. The genes are TRBV27 and TRBJ1-2; TRBD1 is a possible D gene (5 bases). V was clipped by 4 bases and J by 2 bases, with 8 bases between them. In germline, CDR1 is MNHEY, CDR2 SMNVEV (reference sequence). This CDR3 has 13 residues. The CDR3 sequence is CASSYDRNYGYTF. The DNA of the CDR3 is TGTGCCAGCAGTTACGACAGAAACTATGGCTACACCTTC.

This clone was counted only a few times. V gene TRBV7-6 combines with J gene TRBJ2-7; weak D call: TRBD2 (6 bases). Germline V CDR1 and CDR2: SGHVS, FNYEAQ. The CDR3 is made up of 15 amino acids. V lost 6 bases, J lost 6 bases, and 21 bases lay in between. CDR3 DNA sequence: TGTGCCAGCAGGACCGGGGGAGGCCGCCATGGCGAGCAGTACTTC. It translates to CASRTGGGRHGEQYF. The full variable domain, completed using reference TRBV7-6 and TRBJ2-7, is GAGVSQSPRYKVTKRGQDVALRCDPISGHVSLYWYRQALGQGPEFLTYFNYEAQQDKSGLPNDRFSAERPEGSISTLTIQRTEQRDSAMYRCASRTGGGRHGEQYFGPGTRLTVT.

As to this clone: One end of the junction fails to match germline, which may point to a read error. The V call is TRBV5-1, the J call TRBJ2-7, with D perhaps TRBD1 or TRBD2 (6 bases each). The CDR3 loop spans 11 amino acids. Germline V gene lookup returns CDR1 SGHRS and CDR2 YFSETQ. The CDR3 DNA follows: TGCGCCAGCAGCTTGGACAGGGACTCCCACTTC. The encoded protein is CASSLDRDSHF. The full variable domain, completed using reference TRBV5-1 and TRBJ2-7, is KAGVTQTPRYLIKTRGQQVTLSCSPISGHRSVSWYQQTPGQGLQFLFEYFSETQRNKGNFPGRFSGRQFSNSRSEMNVSTLELGDSALYLCASSLDRDSHFGPGTRLTVT.

Note on this clone: At the DNA level, this CDR3 is encoded by other sequences in the same sample as well. CDR3 DNA sequence: TGCGCCAGCAGCTTGGGTACAGCGAACACCGGGGAGCTGTTTTTT. It translates to CASSLGTANTGELFF. The V call is TRBV5-1, the J call TRBJ2-2; the D is unclear. Trimming removed 0 bases from V and 0 bases from J, with 6 bases in between. The CDR3 contains 15 residues. CDR1 SGHRS and CDR2 YFSETQ come from the germline V gene. The whole variable domain, filled in from reference TRBV5-1 and TRBJ2-2, reads KAGVTQTPRYLIKTRGQQVTLSCSPISGHRSVSWYQQTPGQGLQFLFEYFSETQRNKGNFPGRFSGRQFSNSRSEMNVSTLELGDSALYLCASSLGTANTGELFFGEGSRLTVL.

The chain carries TRBV5-1 and TRBJ2-1; no reliable D call. The CDR3 has 13 residues. From germline, CDR1 is SGHRS and CDR2 YFSETQ. V shed 2 bases and J shed 5 bases, with 8 bases lying between them. The CDR3 protein is CASSLSGNNEQFF. CDR3 DNA sequence: TGCGCCAGCAGCTTATCTGGTAACAATGAGCAGTTCTTC. The entire variable domain, with the rest obtained from reference TRBV5-1 and TRBJ2-1, is as follows: KAGVTQTPRYLIKTRGQQVTLSCSPISGHRSVSWYQQTPGQGLQFLFEYFSETQRNKGNFPGRFSGRQFSNSRSEMNVSTLELGDSALYLCASSLSGNNEQFFGPGTRLTVL.

A few counts support this clone. The J gene is TRBJ2-7, the V gene TRBV30; D assignment may be TRBD1 or TRBD2 (6 bases each). Germline loops: CDR1 GTSNPN, CDR2 SVGIG (reference sequence). The CDR3 has 15 residues. With 5 bases removed from V and 0 bases from J, the gap between germline ends came to 17 bases. The CDR3 is CAWGTYTRGSYEQYF. CDR3 sequence (DNA): TGTGCCTGGGGGACTTATACCAGGGGCTCCTACGAGCAGTACTTC.

The chain links TRBV7-2 to TRBJ2-5, with D possibly matching TRBD1 (6 bases). Germline V gives CDR1 SGHTA, CDR2 FQGNSA. The CDR3 runs to 14 residues. V was shortened by 5 bases and J by 13 bases, with 23 bases between the two germline ends. CDR3 amino acids: CASSHKSTGSSPYF. The CDR3 nucleotides read TGTGCCAGCAGCCACAAATCGACAGGTTCCTCCCCGTACTTC.

This clone was detected a few times. This chain links TRBV27 with TRBJ1-2; D uncertain. Looked up from germline, CDR1 is MNHEY and CDR2 is SMNVEV (reference sequence). This CDR3 is 15 amino acids long. Trimming left V 5 bases short and J 4 bases short, with 17 bases between. CDR3 amino acids: CASSPRKGGSYGYTF. Here the CDR3 DNA reads TGTGCCAGCAGTCCGAGGAAAGGAGGATCCTATGGCTACACCTTC.

This clone turned up a few times. This rearrangement joins TRBV7-2 to TRBJ2-7, with D unclear. Trimming stripped 4 bases from V and 12 bases from J, with 13 bases between. Looked up from germline, CDR1 is SGHTA and CDR2 is FQGNSA. There are 11 residues in the CDR3. The CDR3 reads CASSSAEQSYF. The CDR3 DNA reads as TGTGCCAGCAGCTCCGCTGAGCAGTCGTACTTC. The full variable domain, with the rest looked up from reference TRBV7-2 and TRBJ2-7, is GAGVSQSPSNKVTEKGKDVELRCDPISGHTALYWYRQSLGQGLEFLIYFQGNSAPDKSGLPSDRFSAERTGGSVSTLTIQRTQQEDSAVYLCASSSAEQSYFGPGTRLTVT.

This clone occurred a few times. V is TRBV25-1 and J is TRBJ1-2; 12 bases are shared with TRBD1. V was clipped by 3 bases and J by 4 bases; unmatched bases: 9. This CDR3 has 17 residues. Looked up from germline, CDR1 is MGHDK and CDR2 is SYGVNS. The chain's CDR3 is CASSDPGTGGSSYGYTF. The DNA of the CDR3 is TGTGCCAGCAGTGACCCCGGGACAGGGGGCTCAAGCTATGGCTACACCTTC.

Only a few counts were recorded for this clone. V and J are TRBV14 and TRBJ2-1; the D is unclear. Trimming left V 0 bases short and J 0 bases short, with 12 bases between. The CDR3 loop spans 17 amino acids. Germline V gives CDR1 SGHDN, CDR2 FVKESK. The CDR3 region is CASSQDGREFSYNEQFF. The CDR3 region has the DNA TGTGCCAGCAGCCAAGATGGAAGGGAATTCTCCTACAATGAGCAGTTCTTC.

This chain links TRBV6-1 with TRBJ2-7; D is unresolved. The CDR3 runs 15 residues. The germline V gene has CDR1 MNHNS and CDR2 SASEGT. Trimming cost V 5 bases and J 3 bases, with 17 bases left between them. CDR3 nucleotides: TGTGCCAGCAGTACCAGCCGGGCCTCCTTCTACGAGCAGTACTTC. Translating gives CASSTSRASFYEQYF.

In this sample, this clone turned up a few times. The chain recombines TRBV18 with TRBJ1-5, with unresolved D. Germline CDR1 and CDR2: KGHSH and LQKENI. V was cut by 3 bases and J by 5 bases, with 8 bases left in between. The CDR3 has 13 residues. The CDR3 region is CASSPLKDQPQHF. The CDR3 DNA sequence: TGTGCCAGCTCACCGTTGAAGGATCAGCCCCAGCATTTT.

The chain is built from TRBV6-6 and TRBJ1-5, with D maybe TRBD1 (6 bases). This CDR3 is 14 amino acids long. The germline V and J ends were trimmed by 6 bases and 6 bases, with 15 bases remaining between them. Germline CDR1 reads MNHNY; CDR2 reads SVGAGI (reference sequence). CDR3 amino acids: CASSQQGPVQPQHF. As DNA, the CDR3 is TGTGCCAGCAGCCAACAGGGACCGGTTCAGCCCCAGCATTTT.

This clone was recorded a few times. CDR3 DNA: TGTGCCAGCAGCCCCAGACAGGGGAGAGGGGCCAACGTCCTGACTTTC. Translated, it gives CASSPRQGRGANVLTF. This chain connects TRBV9 to TRBJ2-6, with 8 bases lining up with TRBD1. CDR1 and CDR2 (germline): SGDLS, YYNGEE. Trimming removed 4 bases from V and 4 bases from J; junction bases left unmatched: 7. CDR3 size: 16 residues.

Only a few counts were recorded for this clone. J is TRBJ1-6 and V is TRBV7-9; weak D call: TRBD1 (5 bases). V lost 4 bases and J lost 10, with 14 bases in between. The CDR3 contains 14 residues. Germline CDR1 reads SEHNR; CDR2 reads FQNEAQ (reference sequence). The CDR3 nucleotides read TGTGCCAGCAGCTCCGGGACTACCGTGTCACCCCTCCACTTT. Translation: CASSSGTTVSPLHF.

This clone was counted a few times. CDR3 DNA: TGTGCCATCAAAGACAGTACCGGGGAGCTGTTTTTT. This sequence encodes CAIKDSTGELFF. This sequence joins TRBV10-3 and TRBJ2-2; D perhaps matches TRBD1 (5 bases). The CDR3 covers 12 residues. The ends were cut back, 7 bases at V and 5 bases at J, with 8 bases in the middle. Germline assignment: CDR1 ENHRY and CDR2 SYGVKD.

This clone was counted only a few times. As DNA, the CDR3 is TGTGCCAGCAGCTTGTGGGCAGCCTTCAATTCACCCCTCCACTTT. This encodes CASSLWAAFNSPLHF. This chain connects TRBV5-6 to TRBJ1-6; D is uncertain. The V end lost 1 base, the J end lost 7 bases, and 12 bases lay between the germline ends. CDR3 length: 15 residues. The germline gives CDR1 SGHDT, CDR2 YYEEEE.

This clone turned up a few times. The chain employs TRBV19 and TRBJ2-6, with 9 bases that match TRBD1. CDR1 is LNHDA, CDR2 SQIVND, per germline (reference sequence). V gave up 8 bases and J gave up 2 bases; unmatched junction bases: 10. CDR3 length: 17 amino acids. The CDR3 spells CASGPGQGKAGANVLTF. CDR3 in DNA: TGTGCCAGTGGTCCGGGACAGGGTAAAGCTGGGGCCAACGTCCTGACTTTC.

This clone has a handful of counts. This chain joins TRBV12-5 and TRBJ2-6; 7 bases align to TRBD1. CDR1 and CDR2 (germline): LGHNT, FRNRAP. The CDR3 runs to 17 residues. The J segment lost 0 bases and the V segment lost 1 base, leaving 3 bases of the junction unmatched. The CDR3 loop reads CASGLGTGSSGANVLTF. The CDR3 DNA reads TGTGCTAGTGGTTTGGGGACAGGCAGCTCTGGGGCCAACGTCCTGACTTTC.

The sample holds a few counts of this clone. V gene TRBV29-1 combines with J gene TRBJ2-5; 8 nucleotides agree with TRBD2. This CDR3 spans 13 amino acids. Trimming took 7 bases from V and 5 from J; bases not matched to a gene: 9. Germline values: CDR1 SQVTM, CDR2 ANQGSEA. CDR3 nucleotides: TGCAGCGCGGCACTAGCGGTTGAGGAGACCCAGTACTTC. Its translation is CSAALAVEETQYF.

This clone was seen a handful of times. Here the CDR3 DNA reads TGTGCCATCAGTGAAAGGACAGGGGAAGAAAAACTGTTTTTT. This translates into CAISERTGEEKLFF. This chain connects TRBV10-3 to TRBJ1-4, with TRBD1 identical over 9 bases. Germline lookup yields CDR1 ENHRY and CDR2 SYGVKD. Unmatched junction bases numbered 4, after V lost 3 bases and J lost 8 bases. This CDR3 is 14 amino acids long.

Note on this clone: Other DNA sequences in this specimen translate into the identical CDR3. The chain recombines TRBV5-1 with TRBJ2-3, with D tentatively TRBD1 or TRBD2 (6 bases each). Per the germline V gene, CDR1 is SGHRS and CDR2 is YFSETQ. V was shortened by 0 bases and J by 2 bases, with 10 bases between the two germline ends. The CDR3 extends over 15 amino acids. CDR3 nucleotides: TGCGCCAGCAGCTTGGCGGGGGCTTACACAGATACGCAGTATTTT. Protein sequence: CASSLAGAYTDTQYF.